Sequencing of this T cell receptor beta chain was carried out in a study of cytomegalovirus exposure and HLA in healthy donors. The PCR made use of 60 Vbeta and 13 Jbeta primers. The method was immunoSEQ multiplex PCR; TCRdb's version includes in-frame clones alone and lacks a portion of them. The sample lists 120,000 or so clones, 65% to 80% seen once, with roughly 3.6% in the top ten. Whole-study findings and limits: Sequencing likely caused a cluster of highly shared sequence variants. An apparent linkage of common viral pathogens to several of the most significant clusters emerged in a later analysis. Upon later analysis, HLA-associated TCR beta chains proved more clonally expanded than other, equally common chains.

Points on this clone: What it binds is unknown.

Germline lookup yields CDR1 SGHNT and CDR2 YYREEE (reference sequence). Trimming cost V 3 bases and J 7 bases, with 11 bases left between them. This CDR3 comprises 13 residues. The source is a man aged 30 to 39 in good health and CMV-seronegative. Specimen: PBMCs. The chain couples TRBV5-4 to TRBJ2-1; D possibly corresponds to TRBD2 (5 bases). The CDR3 coding sequence is TGTGCCAGCAGCTCAGCTCGAGGGAATGAGCAGTTCTTC. The encoded protein is CASSSARGNEQFF.